The clone carrying this TCR beta chain was picked up one time. Its specificity is not known. The time point was: after neoadjuvant nivolumab, at surgical resection. Cohort: HPV-negative, locally advanced oral cavity squamous cell carcinoma patients. The sample belongs to a study of neoadjuvant anti-PD-1 for oral cavity cancer. Turning to the study itself: Non-progressing patients received a fourth nivolumab dose near day 43, then surgery on days 50-56. Study-wide findings and caveats: TCR analyses covered only a few patients per response group. Non-responders to neoadjuvant nivolumab had significantly more clonal PBMC T cells than responders.

Sequencing used immunoSEQ multiplex PCR; TCRdb keeps in-frame clones, though not all of them. This table holds roughly 7,800 clones, 55% to 65% found once. The receptor comes from a person between 35 and 79 years old with oral cavity squamous cell carcinoma. Sequenced here: PBMCs, sampled after nivolumab (anti-PD-1) treatment.

Here the CDR3 reads CASSLVSGTPGEKLFF. The CDR3 DNA follows: TGTGCCAGCAGCTTAGTATCCGGGACACCGGGTGAAAAACTGTTTTTT. The chain employs TRBV7-9 and TRBJ1-4, with D perhaps matching TRBD1 (6 bases). V was trimmed by 1 base and J by 7 bases, leaving 16 bases between them. The CDR3 extends over 16 amino acids. CDR1 and CDR2 (germline): SEHNR, FQNEAQ (reference sequence).